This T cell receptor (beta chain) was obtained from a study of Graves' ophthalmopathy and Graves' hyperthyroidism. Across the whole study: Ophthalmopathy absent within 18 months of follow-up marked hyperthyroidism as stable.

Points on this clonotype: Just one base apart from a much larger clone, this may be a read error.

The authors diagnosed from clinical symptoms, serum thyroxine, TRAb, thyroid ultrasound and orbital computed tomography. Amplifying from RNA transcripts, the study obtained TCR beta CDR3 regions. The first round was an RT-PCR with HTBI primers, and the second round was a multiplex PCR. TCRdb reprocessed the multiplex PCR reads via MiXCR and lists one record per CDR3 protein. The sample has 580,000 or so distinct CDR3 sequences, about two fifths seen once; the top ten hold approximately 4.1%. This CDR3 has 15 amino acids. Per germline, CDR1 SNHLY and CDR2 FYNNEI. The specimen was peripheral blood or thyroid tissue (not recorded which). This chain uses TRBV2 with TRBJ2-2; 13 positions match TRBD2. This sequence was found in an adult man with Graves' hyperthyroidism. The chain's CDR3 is CASRKTSGGSGELVF. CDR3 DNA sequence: TGTGCCAGCCGCAAGACTAGCGGGGGGTCCGGGGAGCTGGTTTTT.